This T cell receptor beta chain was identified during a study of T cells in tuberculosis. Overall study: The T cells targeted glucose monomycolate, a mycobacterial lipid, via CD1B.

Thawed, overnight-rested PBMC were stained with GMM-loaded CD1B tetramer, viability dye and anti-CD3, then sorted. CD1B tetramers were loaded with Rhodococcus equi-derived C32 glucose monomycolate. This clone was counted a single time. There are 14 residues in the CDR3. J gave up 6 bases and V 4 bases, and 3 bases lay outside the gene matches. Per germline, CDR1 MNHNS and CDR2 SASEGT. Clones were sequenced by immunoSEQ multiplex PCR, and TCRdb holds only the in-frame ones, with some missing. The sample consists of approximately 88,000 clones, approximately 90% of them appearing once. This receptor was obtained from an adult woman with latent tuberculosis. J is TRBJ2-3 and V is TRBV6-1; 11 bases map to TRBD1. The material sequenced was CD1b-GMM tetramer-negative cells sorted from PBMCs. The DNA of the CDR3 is TGTGCCAGCAGTGGGACAGGGGGCCTGGATACGCAGTATTTT. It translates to CASSGTGGLDTQYF.